Detailed here is one T cell receptor (beta chain). Antigen unknown. This specimen belongs to a study of CD8 T cells in Susac syndrome. RNA, at about 0.45 to 1 ug, was reverse transcribed with random hexamers. The method of amplification for TCR beta CDR3 was immunoSEQ multiplex PCR, covering 54 Vbeta and 13 Jbeta. A single record per CDR3 protein comes from TCRdb applying MiXCR to the immunoSEQ multiplex PCR reads. The data hold about 75,000 distinct CDR3 sequences, with roughly 95% observed a single time. General observations from the study: Susac CD8+ clonal expansion peaked in TEMRA cells and active patients. The total CD8+ repertoires yielded some 15 Susac-specific public clones and the CD8+ TEMRA repertoires yielded roughly five.

With 4 bases clipped from V and 4 bases from J, the junction kept 8 bases outside the gene matches. The CDR3 is 14 residues long. Germline lookup yields CDR1 SGDLS and CDR2 YYNGEE. The receptor's source is a human donor with Susac syndrome. The rearrangement joins TRBV9 to TRBJ2-7, with 7 bases fitting TRBD1. The sequenced sample consisted of CD8+ T cells from PBMCs. In nucleotides, the CDR3 is TGTGCCAGCAGCCCCCAGGGGGAAGTGTACGAGCAGTACTTC. Translated, it gives CASSPQGEVYEQYF.